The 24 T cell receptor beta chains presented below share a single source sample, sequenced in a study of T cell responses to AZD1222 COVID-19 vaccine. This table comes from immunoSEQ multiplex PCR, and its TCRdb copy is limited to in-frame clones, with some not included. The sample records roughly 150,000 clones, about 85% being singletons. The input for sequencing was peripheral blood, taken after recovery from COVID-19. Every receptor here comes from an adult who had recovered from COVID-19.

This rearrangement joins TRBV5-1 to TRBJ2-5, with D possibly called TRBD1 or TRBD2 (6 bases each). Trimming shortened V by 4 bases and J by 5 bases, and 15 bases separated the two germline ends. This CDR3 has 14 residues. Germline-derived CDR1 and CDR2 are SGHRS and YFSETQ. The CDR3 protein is CASSGPGGRETQYF. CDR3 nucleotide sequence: TGCGCCAGCAGCGGCCCCGGGGGCCGGGAGACCCAGTACTTC.

CDR3 amino acids: CASSSSGPLGYTF. CDR3 nucleotides: TGTGCCAGCAGTTCCTCGGGCCCGCTGGGCTACACCTTC. This rearrangement joins TRBV27 to TRBJ1-2; D unresolved. In germline, CDR1 is MNHEY, CDR2 SMNVEV (reference sequence). This CDR3 is built from 13 residues. The ends were cut back, 4 bases at V and 8 bases at J, with 14 bases in the middle.

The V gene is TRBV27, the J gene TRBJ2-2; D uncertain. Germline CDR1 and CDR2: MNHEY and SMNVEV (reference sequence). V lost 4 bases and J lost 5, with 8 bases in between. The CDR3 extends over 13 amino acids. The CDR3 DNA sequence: TGTGCCAGCAGTTCCCCCAAAACCGGGGAGCTGTTTTTT. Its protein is CASSSPKTGELFF.

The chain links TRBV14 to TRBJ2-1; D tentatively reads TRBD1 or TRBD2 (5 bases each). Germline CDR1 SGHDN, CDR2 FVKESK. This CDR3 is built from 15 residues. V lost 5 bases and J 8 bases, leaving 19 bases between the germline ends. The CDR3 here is CASSTGLNRGDEQFF. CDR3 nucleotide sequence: TGTGCCAGCAGCACAGGACTTAACCGGGGCGATGAGCAGTTCTTC.

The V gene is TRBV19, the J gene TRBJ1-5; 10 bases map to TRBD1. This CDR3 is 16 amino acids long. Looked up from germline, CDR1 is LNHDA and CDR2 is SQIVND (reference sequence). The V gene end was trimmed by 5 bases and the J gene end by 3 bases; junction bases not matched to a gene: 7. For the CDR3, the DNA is TGTGCCAGTAGTGATCGGGACAGGGGTACCAATCAGCCCCAGCATTTT. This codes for CASSDRDRGTNQPQHF.

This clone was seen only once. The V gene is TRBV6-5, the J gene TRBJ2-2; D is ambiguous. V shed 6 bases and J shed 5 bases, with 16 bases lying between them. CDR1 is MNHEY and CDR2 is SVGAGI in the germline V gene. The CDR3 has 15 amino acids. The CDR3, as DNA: TGTGCCAGCAGCTCTCTGAACGATAGGACCGGGGAGCTGTTTTTT. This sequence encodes CASSSLNDRTGELFF.

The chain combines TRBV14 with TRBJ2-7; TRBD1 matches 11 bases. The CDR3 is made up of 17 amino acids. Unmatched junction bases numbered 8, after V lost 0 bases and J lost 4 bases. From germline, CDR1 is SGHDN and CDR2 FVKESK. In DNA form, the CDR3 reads TGTGCCAGCAGCCAAGATAAGGGGACAGGGGGGTTGTACGAGCAGTACTTC. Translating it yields CASSQDKGTGGLYEQYF.

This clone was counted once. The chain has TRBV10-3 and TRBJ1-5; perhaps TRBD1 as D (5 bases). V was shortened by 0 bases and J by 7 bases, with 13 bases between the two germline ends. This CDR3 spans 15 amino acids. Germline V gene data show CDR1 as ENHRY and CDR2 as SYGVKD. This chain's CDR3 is CAISESNGGEQPQHF. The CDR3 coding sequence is TGTGCCATCAGTGAGTCGAACGGGGGAGAGCAGCCCCAGCATTTT.

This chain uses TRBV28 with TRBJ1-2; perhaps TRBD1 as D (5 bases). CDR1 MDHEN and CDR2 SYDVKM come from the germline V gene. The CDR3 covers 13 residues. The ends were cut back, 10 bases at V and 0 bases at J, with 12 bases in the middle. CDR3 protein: CATEETANYGYTF. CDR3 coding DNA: TGTGCCACCGAGGAGACAGCTAACTATGGCTACACCTTC.

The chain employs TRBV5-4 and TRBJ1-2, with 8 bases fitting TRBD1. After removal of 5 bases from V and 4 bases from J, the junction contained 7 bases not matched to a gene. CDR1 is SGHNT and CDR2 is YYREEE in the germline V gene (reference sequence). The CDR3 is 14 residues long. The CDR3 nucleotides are TGTGCCAGCAGGAGGACAGGGCAACTCTATGGCTACACCTTC. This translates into CASRRTGQLYGYTF.

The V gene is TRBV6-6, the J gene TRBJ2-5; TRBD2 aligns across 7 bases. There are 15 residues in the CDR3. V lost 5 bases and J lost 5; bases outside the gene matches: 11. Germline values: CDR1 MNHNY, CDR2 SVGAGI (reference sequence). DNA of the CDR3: TGTGCCAGCAGTGACAAGGCGGGAGTGATGGAGACCCAGTACTTC. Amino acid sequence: CASSDKAGVMETQYF.

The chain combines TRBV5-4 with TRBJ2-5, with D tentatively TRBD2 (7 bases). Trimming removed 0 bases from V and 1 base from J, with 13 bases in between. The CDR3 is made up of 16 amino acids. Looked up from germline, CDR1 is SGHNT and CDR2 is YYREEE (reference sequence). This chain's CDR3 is CASSLVRGARQETQYF. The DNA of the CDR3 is TGTGCCAGCAGCTTGGTCCGGGGGGCCCGCCAAGAGACCCAGTACTTC.

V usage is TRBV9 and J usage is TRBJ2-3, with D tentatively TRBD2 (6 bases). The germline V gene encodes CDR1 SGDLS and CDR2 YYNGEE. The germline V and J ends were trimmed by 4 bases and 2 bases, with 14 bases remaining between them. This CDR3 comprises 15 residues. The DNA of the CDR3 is TGTGCCAGCAGCACCTGGGGGGACCACACAGATACGCAGTATTTT. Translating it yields CASSTWGDHTDTQYF.

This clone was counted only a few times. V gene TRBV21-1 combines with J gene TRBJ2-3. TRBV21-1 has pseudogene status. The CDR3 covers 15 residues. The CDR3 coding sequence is TGTGCCAGCAGCAAAGACGTCACCTGCACAGATACGCAGTATTTT. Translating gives CASSKDVTCTDTQYF.

The chain's CDR3 is CASSFSGIDTQYF. Written as DNA, the CDR3 is TGTGCCAGCAGTTTCTCGGGAATTGATACGCAGTATTTT. V and J are TRBV27 and TRBJ2-3, with a weak D call TRBD2 (5 bases). V gave up 3 bases and J gave up 6 bases, with 10 bases separating them. The CDR3 spans 13 residues. Germline V gene sequence: CDR1 MNHEY, CDR2 SMNVEV (reference sequence).

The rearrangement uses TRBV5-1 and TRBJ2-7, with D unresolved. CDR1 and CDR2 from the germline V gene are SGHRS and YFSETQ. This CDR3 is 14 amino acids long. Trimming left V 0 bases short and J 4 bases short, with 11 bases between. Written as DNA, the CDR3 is TGCGCCAGCAGCTTGGATCTAGTTCGGTACGAGCAGTACTTC. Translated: CASSLDLVRYEQYF.

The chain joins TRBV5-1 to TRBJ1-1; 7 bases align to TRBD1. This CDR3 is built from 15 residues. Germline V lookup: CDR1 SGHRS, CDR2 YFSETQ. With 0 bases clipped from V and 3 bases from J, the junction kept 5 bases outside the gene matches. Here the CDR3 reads CASSLGQGWDTEAFF. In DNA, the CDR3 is TGCGCCAGCAGCTTGGGACAGGGATGGGACACTGAAGCTTTCTTT.

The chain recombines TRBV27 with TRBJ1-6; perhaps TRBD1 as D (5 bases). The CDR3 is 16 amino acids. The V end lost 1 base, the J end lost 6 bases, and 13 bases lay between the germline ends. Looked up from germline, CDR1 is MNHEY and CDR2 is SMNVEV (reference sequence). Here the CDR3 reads CASSLYIGHGNSPLHF. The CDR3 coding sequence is TGTGCCAGCAGTTTATATATCGGACACGGTAATTCACCCCTCCACTTT.

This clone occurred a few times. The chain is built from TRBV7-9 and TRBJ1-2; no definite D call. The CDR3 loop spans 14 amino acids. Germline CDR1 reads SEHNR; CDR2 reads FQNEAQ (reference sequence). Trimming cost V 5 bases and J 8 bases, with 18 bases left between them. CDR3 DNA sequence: TGTGCCAGCAGCAATACGGCCTCGCTGAGGGGCTACACCTTC. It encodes CASSNTASLRGYTF. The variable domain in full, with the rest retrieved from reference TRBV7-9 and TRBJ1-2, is DTGVSQNPRHKITKRGQNVTFRCDPISEHNRLYWYRQTLGQGPEFLTYFQNEAQLEKSRLLSDRFSAERPKGSFSTLEIQRTEQGDSAMYLCASSNTASLRGYTFGSGTRLTVV.

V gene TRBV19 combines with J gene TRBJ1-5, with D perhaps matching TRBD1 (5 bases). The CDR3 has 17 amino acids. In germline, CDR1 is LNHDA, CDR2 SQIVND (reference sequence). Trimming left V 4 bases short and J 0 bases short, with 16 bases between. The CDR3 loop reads CASSRNMRTTSNQPQHF. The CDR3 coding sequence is TGTGCCAGTAGTAGAAATATGAGGACAACTAGCAATCAGCCCCAGCATTTT.

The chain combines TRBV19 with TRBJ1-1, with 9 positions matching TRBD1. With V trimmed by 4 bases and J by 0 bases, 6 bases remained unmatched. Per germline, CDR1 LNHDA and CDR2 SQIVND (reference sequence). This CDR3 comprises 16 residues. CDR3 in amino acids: CASSTGQGNLNTEAFF. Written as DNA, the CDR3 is TGTGCCAGTAGTACCGGACAGGGGAATTTGAACACTGAAGCTTTCTTT.

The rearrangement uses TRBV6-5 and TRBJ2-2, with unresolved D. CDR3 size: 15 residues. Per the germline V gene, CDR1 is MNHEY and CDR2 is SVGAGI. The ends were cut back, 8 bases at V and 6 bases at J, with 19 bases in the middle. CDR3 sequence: CASLVFSVPPGELFF. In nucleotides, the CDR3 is TGTGCCAGCCTTGTGTTTTCCGTACCGCCCGGGGAGCTGTTTTTT.

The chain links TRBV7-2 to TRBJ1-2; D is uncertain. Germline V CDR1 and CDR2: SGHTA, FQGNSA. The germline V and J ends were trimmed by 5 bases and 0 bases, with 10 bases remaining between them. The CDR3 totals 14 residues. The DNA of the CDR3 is TGTGCCAGCAGCCCTCAGGCAACTAACTATGGCTACACCTTC. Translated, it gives CASSPQATNYGYTF.

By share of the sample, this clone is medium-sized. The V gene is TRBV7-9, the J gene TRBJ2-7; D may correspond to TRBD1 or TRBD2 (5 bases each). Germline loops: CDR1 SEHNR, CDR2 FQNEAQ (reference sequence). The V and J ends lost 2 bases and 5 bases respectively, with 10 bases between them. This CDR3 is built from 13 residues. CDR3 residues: CASSLFRDHEQYF. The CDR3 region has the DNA TGTGCCAGCAGCTTATTCAGGGACCACGAGCAGTACTTC. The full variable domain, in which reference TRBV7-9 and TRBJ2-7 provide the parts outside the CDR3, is DTGVSQNPRHKITKRGQNVTFRCDPISEHNRLYWYRQTLGQGPEFLTYFQNEAQLEKSRLLSDRFSAERPKGSFSTLEIQRTEQGDSAMYLCASSLFRDHEQYFGPGTRLTVT.